One sample yielded the 15 T cell receptor beta chains listed below, sequenced in a study of T cells expressing NK-cell markers. TCRdb re-called the 5' RACE reads and gives one entry per CDR3 protein, without DNA. The clone table shows about 190,000 distinct CDR3 sequences, with the ten largest holding around 21%. The sample consisted of blood T cells: a sorted CD56 or NKG2C T cell subset, CD4+ or CD8+ T cells, or bulk PBMC T cells (not recorded which). All receptors derive from a man aged 18 to 69 in good health.

This rearrangement joins TRBV7-9 to TRBJ1-5; TCRdb gives TRBD1 as the D gene, but with no DNA this cannot be confirmed. Germline V gene lookup returns CDR1 SEHNR and CDR2 FQNEAQ (reference sequence). The CDR3 spans 13 residues. CDR3 sequence reads: CASSLQGGQPQHF.

This chain connects TRBV9 to TRBJ2-3; TCRdb lists TRBD2, though no DNA is available to test this call. Germline CDR1 SGDLS, CDR2 YYNGEE. CDR3 length: 16 residues. The CDR3: CASRTQAGGPLDTQYF.

The rearrangement uses TRBV11-1 and TRBJ2-1; the D call of TRBD2 rests on TCRdb alone, since no DNA is present to check it. CDR1 SGHAT and CDR2 FQDESV come from the germline V gene (reference sequence). The CDR3 length is 18 residues. This CDR3 is CASSSGLAGGRGIDEQFF.

The rearrangement joins TRBV20-1 to TRBJ2-3; TCRdb gives TRBD1 as the D gene, but with no DNA this cannot be confirmed. The CDR3 consists of 13 residues. Looked up from germline, CDR1 is DFQATT and CDR2 is SNEGSKA (reference sequence). The CDR3 here is CSASDGAWDTQYF.

The V gene is TRBV27, the J gene TRBJ2-3; the TCRdb D gene call, TRBD2, has no DNA to confirm it. This CDR3 spans 16 amino acids. Germline V gene sequence: CDR1 MNHEY, CDR2 SMNVEV (reference sequence). This chain's CDR3 is CASIPRGLAGTDTQYF.

V gene TRBV5-8 combines with J gene TRBJ1-3. Germline V CDR1 and CDR2: SGHTS, YDEGEE. CDR3 length equals 13 residues. The chain's CDR3 is CATPSGFGNTIYF.

The chain uses TRBV15 and TRBJ1-3; TCRdb's D call of TRBD1 is untestable without DNA. CDR1 is LNHNV, CDR2 YYDKDF, per germline (reference sequence). This CDR3 region has 16 residues. The CDR3 protein is CATSRDAGPWGNTIYF.

The chain has TRBV6-1 and TRBJ2-3. Germline CDR1 is MNHNS and CDR2 is SASEGT. This CDR3 contains 14 residues. CDR3 sequence reads: CASRRASSTDTQYF.

V and J are TRBV3-1 and TRBJ2-1; as DNA is missing, the TRBD2 call by TCRdb cannot be tested. The CDR3 length is 19 residues. Germline V gene data show CDR1 as LGHDT and CDR2 as YNNKEL (reference sequence). The CDR3: CASSQDRPGVAGAINEQFF.

This chain uses TRBV6-1 with TRBJ2-4; absent DNA, TCRdb's TRBD1 call cannot be checked. Germline V gives CDR1 MNHNS, CDR2 SASEGT. The CDR3 consists of 15 residues. The CDR3 loop is CASSADRSKKNIQYF.

V is TRBV6-1 and J is TRBJ2-1; TCRdb's D call of TRBD1 is untestable without DNA. The length of the CDR3 is 15 residues. Germline-derived CDR1 and CDR2 are MNHNS and SASEGT. This CDR3 is CASSSGGQGYNEQFF.

The chain carries TRBV11-3 and TRBJ2-5. CDR3 length: 16 amino acids. Germline V lookup: CDR1 SGHNT, CDR2 YENEEA. The CDR3 reads CASSSRGALDEETQYF.

The V and J genes are TRBV5-1 and TRBJ2-7; no DNA is available, so the TRBD2 call from TCRdb remains unchecked. Germline lookup yields CDR1 SGHRS and CDR2 YFSETQ. This CDR3 is built from 17 residues. This chain's CDR3 is CASSFDGTSGASYEQYF.

This CDR3 reads CASSYVWQGSNEQFF. The gene calls are TRBV6-2 or TRBV6-3 and TRBJ2-1; TCRdb indicates TRBD1, and absent DNA this call remains unverified. The CDR3 contains 15 residues. Per germline, CDR1 MNHEY and CDR2 SVGEGT.

This chain joins TRBV2 and TRBJ2-1; without DNA, the TCRdb call of TRBD2 cannot be checked. This CDR3 comprises 13 residues. CDR1 is SNHLY, CDR2 FYNNEI, per germline. CDR3 protein: CASLAGGADEQFF.